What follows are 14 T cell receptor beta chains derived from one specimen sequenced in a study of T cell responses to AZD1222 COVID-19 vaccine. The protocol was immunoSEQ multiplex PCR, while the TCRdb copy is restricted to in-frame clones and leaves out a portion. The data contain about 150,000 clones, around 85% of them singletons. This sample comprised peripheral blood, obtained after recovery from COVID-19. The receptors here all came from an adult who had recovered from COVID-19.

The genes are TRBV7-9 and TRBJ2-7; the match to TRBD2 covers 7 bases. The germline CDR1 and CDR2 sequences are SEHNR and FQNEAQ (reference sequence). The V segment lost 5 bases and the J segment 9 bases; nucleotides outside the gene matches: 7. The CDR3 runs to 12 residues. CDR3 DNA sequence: TGTGCCAGCAGCCAATCTGTAGCGGGGCAGTACTTC. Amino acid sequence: CASSQSVAGQYF.

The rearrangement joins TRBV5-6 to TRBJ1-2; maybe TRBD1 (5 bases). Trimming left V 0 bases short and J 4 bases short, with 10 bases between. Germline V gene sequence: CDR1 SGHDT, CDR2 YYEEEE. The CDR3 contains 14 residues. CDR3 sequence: CASSLGGNFYGYTF. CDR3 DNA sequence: TGTGCCAGCAGCTTGGGGGGGAATTTCTATGGCTACACCTTC.

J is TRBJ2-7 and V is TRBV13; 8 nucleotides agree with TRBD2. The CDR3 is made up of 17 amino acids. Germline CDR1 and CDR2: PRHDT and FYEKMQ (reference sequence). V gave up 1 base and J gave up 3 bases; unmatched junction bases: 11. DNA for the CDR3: TGTGCCAGCAGCTTAGCAGCGGGGGACCCTCTGAGCTACGAGCAGTACTTC. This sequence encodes CASSLAAGDPLSYEQYF.

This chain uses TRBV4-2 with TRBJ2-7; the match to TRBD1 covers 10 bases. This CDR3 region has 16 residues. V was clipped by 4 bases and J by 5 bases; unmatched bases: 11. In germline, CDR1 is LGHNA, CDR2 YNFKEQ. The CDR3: CASSPNPGQGSHEQYF. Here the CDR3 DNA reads TGTGCCAGCAGCCCAAATCCGGGACAGGGGAGCCACGAGCAGTACTTC.

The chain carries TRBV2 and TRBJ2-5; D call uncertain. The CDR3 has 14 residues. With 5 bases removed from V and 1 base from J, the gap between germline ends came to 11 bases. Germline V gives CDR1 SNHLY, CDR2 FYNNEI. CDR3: CASSSQGVQETQYF. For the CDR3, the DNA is TGTGCCAGCAGTAGTCAAGGAGTCCAAGAGACCCAGTACTTC.

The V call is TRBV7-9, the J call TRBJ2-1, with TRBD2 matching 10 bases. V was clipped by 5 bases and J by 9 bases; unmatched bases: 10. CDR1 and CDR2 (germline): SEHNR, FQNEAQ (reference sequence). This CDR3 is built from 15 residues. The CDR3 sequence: CASSRGTSDRGEQFF. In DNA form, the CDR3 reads TGTGCCAGCAGCCGCGGGACTAGCGATCGGGGTGAGCAGTTCTTC.

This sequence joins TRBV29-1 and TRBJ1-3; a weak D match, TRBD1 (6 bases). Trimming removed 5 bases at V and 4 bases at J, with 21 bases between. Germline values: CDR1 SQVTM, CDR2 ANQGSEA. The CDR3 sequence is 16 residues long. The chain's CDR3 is CSVSRGPTSTGNTIYF. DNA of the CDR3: TGCAGCGTTTCCCGGGGGCCCACAAGTACCGGAAACACCATATATTTT.

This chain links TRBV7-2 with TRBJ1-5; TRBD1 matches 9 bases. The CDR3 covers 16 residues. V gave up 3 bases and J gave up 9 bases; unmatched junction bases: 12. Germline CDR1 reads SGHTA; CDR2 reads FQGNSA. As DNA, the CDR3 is TGTGCCAGCAGCTTGGGCAGTGGGACAGGGATGCCGCCCCAGCATTTT. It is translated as CASSLGSGTGMPPQHF. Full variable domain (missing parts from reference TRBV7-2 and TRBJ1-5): GAGVSQSPSNKVTEKGKDVELRCDPISGHTALYWYRQSLGQGLEFLIYFQGNSAPDKSGLPSDRFSAERTGGSVSTLTIQRTQQEDSAVYLCASSLGSGTGMPPQHFGDGTRLSIL.

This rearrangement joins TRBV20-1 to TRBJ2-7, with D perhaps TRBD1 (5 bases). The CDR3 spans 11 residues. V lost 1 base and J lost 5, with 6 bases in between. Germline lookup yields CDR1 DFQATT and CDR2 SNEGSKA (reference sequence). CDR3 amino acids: CSARGRDEQYF. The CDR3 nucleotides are TGCAGTGCTAGAGGCAGGGACGAGCAGTACTTC.

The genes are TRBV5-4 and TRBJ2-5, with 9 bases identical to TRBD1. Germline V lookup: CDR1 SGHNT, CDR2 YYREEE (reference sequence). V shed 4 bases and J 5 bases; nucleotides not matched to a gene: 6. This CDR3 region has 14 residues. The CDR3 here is CASSPGTGRETQYF. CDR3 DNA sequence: TGTGCCAGCAGCCCCGGGACAGGGCGTGAGACCCAGTACTTC.

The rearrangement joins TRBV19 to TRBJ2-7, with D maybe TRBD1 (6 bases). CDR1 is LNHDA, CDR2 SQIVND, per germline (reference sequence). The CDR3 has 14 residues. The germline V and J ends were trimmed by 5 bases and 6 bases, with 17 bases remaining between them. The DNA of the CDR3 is TGTGCCAGTAGTTTTACTCCCCAGGGGAGCGAGCAGTACTTC. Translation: CASSFTPQGSEQYF.

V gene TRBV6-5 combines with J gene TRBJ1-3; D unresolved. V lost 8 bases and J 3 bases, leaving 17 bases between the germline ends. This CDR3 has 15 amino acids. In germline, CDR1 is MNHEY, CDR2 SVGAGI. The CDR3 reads CASHAGFAGGNTIYF. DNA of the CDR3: TGTGCCAGCCACGCAGGTTTTGCGGGTGGAAACACCATATATTTT.

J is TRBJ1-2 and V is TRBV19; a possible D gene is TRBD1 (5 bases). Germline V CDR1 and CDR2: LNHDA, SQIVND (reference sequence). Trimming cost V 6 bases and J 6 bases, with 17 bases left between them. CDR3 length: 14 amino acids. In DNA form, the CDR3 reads TGTGCCAGTAGGAATTCCGGGACTATCAATGGCTACACCTTC. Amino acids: CASRNSGTINGYTF.

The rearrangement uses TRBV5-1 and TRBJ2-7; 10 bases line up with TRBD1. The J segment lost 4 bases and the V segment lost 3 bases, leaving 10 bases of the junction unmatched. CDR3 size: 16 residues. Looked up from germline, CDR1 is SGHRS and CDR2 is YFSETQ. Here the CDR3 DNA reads TGCGCCAGCAGCTCTGGTTCGGGACAGGGGAAGTACGAGCAGTACTTC. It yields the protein CASSSGSGQGKYEQYF.